These T cell receptor beta chains were read from a single sample in a study of blood T cell repertoires in COVID-19. Sequenced by immunoSEQ multiplex PCR; TCRdb stores in-frame clones only, minus some. The sample records around 97,000 clones, more than 75% being singletons. Specimen: peripheral blood. These receptors originate from a human donor in a cohort sampled during active COVID-19. Each CDR3 is given with its conserved first and last residue. The D gene is left open where the match is weak. The size of a clone is reported for some rows only, either as once, few or many, or as a class for expanded clones.

clone size: .; V gene: TRBV12-3/TRBV12-4; D gene: .; J gene: TRBJ2-5; CDR3 protein: CASSAQGRETQYF; CDR3 DNA: TGTGCCAGCAGTGCACAGGGTAGGGAGACCCAGTACTTC
clone size: .; V gene: TRBV27; D gene: TRBD1; J gene: TRBJ1-2; CDR3 protein: CASSPARDRVNYGYTF; CDR3 DNA: TGTGCCAGCAGCCCCGCCCGGGACAGGGTCAACTATGGCTACACCTTC
clone size: .; V gene: TRBV28; D gene: TRBD2; J gene: TRBJ2-7; CDR3 protein: CASSPGLAGVLSSYEQYF; CDR3 DNA: TGTGCCAGCAGCCCGGGGCTAGCGGGAGTATTGAGCTCCTACGAGCAGTACTTC
clone size: .; V gene: TRBV7-3; D gene: TRBD1; J gene: TRBJ1-2; CDR3 protein: CASSLSDRGSGYTF; CDR3 DNA: TGTGCCAGCAGCTTATCCGACAGGGGTTCAGGCTACACCTTC
clone size: .; V gene: TRBV24-1; D gene: .; J gene: TRBJ2-3; CDR3 protein: CATSSGILVDTQYF; CDR3 DNA: TGTGCCACCAGTTCAGGTATACTGGTCGATACGCAGTATTTT
clone size: .; V gene: TRBV28; D gene: TRBD1; J gene: TRBJ2-7; CDR3 protein: CATEWPSLGEQGSFDEQYF; CDR3 DNA: TGTGCCACCGAGTGGCCCAGTTTAGGAGAACAGGGGAGTTTCGACGAGCAGTACTTC
clone size: .; V gene: TRBV4-1; D gene: TRBD1; J gene: TRBJ1-1; CDR3 protein: CASSPSLQTGGTEAFF; CDR3 DNA: TGCGCCAGCAGCCCTAGTCTCCAGACAGGGGGCACTGAAGCTTTCTTT
clone size: .; V gene: TRBV7-2; D gene: .; J gene: TRBJ1-2; CDR3 protein: CASSYEPTASNYGYTF; CDR3 DNA: TGTGCCAGCAGCTACGAACCGACAGCGTCAAACTATGGCTACACCTTC
clone size: .; V gene: TRBV2; D gene: TRBD1; J gene: TRBJ1-1; CDR3 protein: CASRLDRMNTEAFF; CDR3 DNA: TGTGCCAGCAGACTGGACAGGATGAACACTGAAGCTTTCTTT
clone size: many; V gene: TRBV3-1/TRBV3-2; D gene: .; J gene: TRBJ1-2; CDR3 protein: CASSQGQGSYGYTF; CDR3 DNA: TGTGCCAGCAGCCAAGGGCAGGGGTCTTATGGCTACACCTTC
clone size: .; V gene: TRBV6-5; D gene: .; J gene: TRBJ1-2; CDR3 protein: CASSYSPGVGYGYTF; CDR3 DNA: TGTGCCAGCAGTTACTCCCCGGGGGTCGGCTATGGCTACACCTTC
clone size: few; V gene: TRBV11-2; D gene: .; J gene: TRBJ2-7; CDR3 protein: CASSRTPGDSYEQYF; CDR3 DNA: TGTGCCAGCAGCCGAACCCCGGGAGACTCCTACGAGCAGTACTTC
clone size: .; V gene: TRBV28; D gene: .; J gene: TRBJ1-6; CDR3 protein: CASSPLISGNSPLHF; CDR3 DNA: TGTGCCAGCAGTCCTCTAATCTCAGGAAATTCACCCCTCCACTTT
clone size: few; V gene: TRBV6-4; D gene: TRBD1; J gene: TRBJ2-2; CDR3 protein: CASSRRQGAGELFF; CDR3 DNA: TGTGCCAGCAGCAGACGACAGGGCGCCGGGGAGCTGTTTTTT
clone size: once; V gene: TRBV6-5; D gene: .; J gene: TRBJ2-7; CDR3 protein: CASSLTVFYEQYF; CDR3 DNA: TGTGCCAGCAGTCTGACAGTTTTCTACGAGCAGTACTTC
clone size: .; V gene: TRBV9; D gene: TRBD1; J gene: TRBJ2-7; CDR3 protein: CASSAQGQFYEQYF; CDR3 DNA: TGTGCCAGCAGCGCGCAGGGACAGTTCTACGAGCAGTACTTC
clone size: .; V gene: TRBV5-6; D gene: .; J gene: TRBJ2-7; CDR3 protein: CASSPKPGGRGYEQYF; CDR3 DNA: TGTGCCAGCAGCCCGAAACCCGGGGGTAGGGGCTACGAGCAGTACTTC
clone size: .; V gene: TRBV6-1; D gene: TRBD2; J gene: TRBJ2-1; CDR3 protein: CASSDLRTSGRGNEQFF; CDR3 DNA: TGTGCCAGCAGTGACCTGAGGACTAGCGGGAGGGGTAATGAGCAGTTCTTC
clone size: few; V gene: TRBV30; D gene: .; J gene: TRBJ1-6; CDR3 protein: CAWSVTRYLNSPLHF; CDR3 DNA: TGTGCCTGGAGTGTGACACGTTATCTAAATTCACCCCTCCACTTT
clone size: few; V gene: TRBV5-1; D gene: TRBD1; J gene: TRBJ2-7; CDR3 protein: CASSLALGQGANEQYF; CDR3 DNA: TGCGCCAGCAGCTTGGCCTTGGGACAGGGGGCCAACGAGCAGTACTTC
clone size: once; V gene: TRBV11-3; D gene: TRBD1; J gene: TRBJ1-2; CDR3 protein: CASSAMDRDRYGYTF; CDR3 DNA: TGTGCCAGCAGCGCCATGGACAGGGATCGCTATGGCTACACCTTC
clone size: .; V gene: TRBV19; D gene: .; J gene: TRBJ1-3; CDR3 protein: CASSITGQSGNTIYF; CDR3 DNA: TGTGCCAGTAGTATAACGGGTCAGTCTGGAAACACCATATATTTT
clone size: .; V gene: TRBV2; D gene: TRBD1; J gene: TRBJ2-2; CDR3 protein: CASSARTGNTGELFF; CDR3 DNA: TGTGCCAGCAGTGCCAGGACAGGCAACACCGGGGAGCTGTTTTTT
clone size: .; V gene: TRBV11-3; D gene: .; J gene: TRBJ2-1; CDR3 protein: CASSLDAALGYNEQFF; CDR3 DNA: TGTGCCAGCAGCTTAGATGCCGCCCTCGGGTACAATGAGCAGTTCTTC
clone size: few; V gene: TRBV28; D gene: TRBD1; J gene: TRBJ1-4; CDR3 protein: CASSLAQGTLTSTNEKLFF; CDR3 DNA: TGTGCCAGCAGTTTGGCACAGGGGACTTTAACCTCAACTAATGAAAAACTGTTTTTT
clone size: once; V gene: TRBV10-1; D gene: .; J gene: TRBJ2-1; CDR3 protein: CASRGNLEGEQFF; CDR3 DNA: TGCGCCAGCAGGGGGAACTTGGAGGGTGAGCAGTTCTTC
clone size: .; V gene: TRBV3-1/TRBV3-2; D gene: .; J gene: TRBJ1-4; CDR3 protein: CASSQEQGKGSEKLFF; CDR3 DNA: TGTGCCAGCAGCCAAGAACAGGGCAAGGGTAGTGAAAAACTGTTTTTT
clone size: .; V gene: TRBV25-1; D gene: TRBD2; J gene: TRBJ2-3; CDR3 protein: CASSELGSGRLADTQYF; CDR3 DNA: TGTGCCAGCAGTGAATTGGGAAGCGGGAGGTTAGCAGATACGCAGTATTTT
clone size: .; V gene: TRBV18; D gene: .; J gene: TRBJ1-1; CDR3 protein: CASSPPSIPEAFF; CDR3 DNA: TGTGCCAGCTCACCCCCGAGCATCCCTGAAGCTTTCTTT
clone size: once; V gene: TRBV2; D gene: TRBD1; J gene: TRBJ1-4; CDR3 protein: CANQRETGSNEKLFF; CDR3 DNA: TGTGCCAACCAGCGAGAGACAGGGTCAAATGAAAAACTGTTTTTT
clone size: .; V gene: TRBV29-1; D gene: TRBD1; J gene: TRBJ2-7; CDR3 protein: CSLTRTGAYEQYF; CDR3 DNA: TGCAGCCTGACTAGGACAGGGGCCTACGAGCAGTACTTC
clone size: .; V gene: TRBV28; D gene: TRBD2; J gene: TRBJ2-7; CDR3 protein: CASSLFLAGNTYEQYF; CDR3 DNA: TGTGCCAGCAGTTTATTCTTAGCGGGTAATACCTACGAGCAGTACTTC
clone size: .; V gene: TRBV25-1; D gene: TRBD1; J gene: TRBJ1-5; CDR3 protein: CASRAQGEGPQHF; CDR3 DNA: TGTGCCAGCAGGGCACAGGGGGAAGGGCCCCAGCATTTT
clone size: .; V gene: TRBV4-1; D gene: TRBD1; J gene: TRBJ2-7; CDR3 protein: CASSQRTGTHEQYF; CDR3 DNA: TGCGCCAGCAGCCAGCGGACAGGGACCCACGAGCAGTACTTC
clone size: .; V gene: TRBV3-1/TRBV3-2; D gene: TRBD2; J gene: TRBJ2-7; CDR3 protein: CASSQAGGPYEQYF; CDR3 DNA: TGTGCCAGCAGCCAGGCGGGGGGACCCTACGAGCAGTACTTC
clone size: .; V gene: TRBV7-6; D gene: TRBD2; J gene: TRBJ2-3; CDR3 protein: CASSFRPPLLGTSGDVTDTQYF; CDR3 DNA: TGTGCCAGCAGCTTCAGGCCCCCGCTCCTCGGGACTAGCGGGGATGTGACAGATACGCAGTATTTT
clone size: .; V gene: TRBV19; D gene: TRBD1; J gene: TRBJ2-3; CDR3 protein: CASSIAGQGLGTQYF; CDR3 DNA: TGTGCCAGTAGTATTGCGGGACAGGGCCTCGGTACGCAGTATTTT
clone size: .; V gene: TRBV18; D gene: .; J gene: TRBJ1-6; CDR3 protein: CASSPLSAGTPYSPLHF; CDR3 DNA: TGTGCCAGCTCACCACTTTCGGCAGGAACCCCGTATTCACCCCTCCACTTT
clone size: .; V gene: TRBV20-1; D gene: TRBD2; J gene: TRBJ2-5; CDR3 protein: CSASYLGLGGETQYF; CDR3 DNA: TGCAGTGCTAGTTATCTGGGACTAGGGGGGGAGACCCAGTACTTC
clone size: .; V gene: TRBV6-5; D gene: TRBD1; J gene: TRBJ2-1; CDR3 protein: CASSRDRGALGEQFF; CDR3 DNA: TGTGCCAGCAGCCGGGACAGGGGAGCCTTAGGTGAGCAGTTCTTC
clone size: .; V gene: TRBV7-2; D gene: TRBD1; J gene: TRBJ2-3; CDR3 protein: CASSSSGSRGTDTQYF; CDR3 DNA: TGTGCCAGCAGCTCCTCGGGGAGCAGGGGGACAGATACGCAGTATTTT
clone size: few; V gene: TRBV24-1; D gene: TRBD2; J gene: TRBJ2-2; CDR3 protein: CATSDQLAGGHTGELFF; CDR3 DNA: TGTGCCACCAGTGACCAACTAGCGGGGGGCCACACCGGGGAGCTGTTTTTT
clone size: .; V gene: TRBV7-9; D gene: .; J gene: TRBJ2-3; CDR3 protein: CASRHRVSTDTQYF; CDR3 DNA: TGTGCCAGCAGGCACAGGGTTAGCACAGATACGCAGTATTTT
clone size: .; V gene: TRBV5-4; D gene: .; J gene: TRBJ2-2; CDR3 protein: CASSLDRSNTGELFF; CDR3 DNA: TGTGCCAGCAGCTTGGACAGGTCGAACACCGGGGAGCTGTTTTTT
clone size: .; V gene: TRBV30; D gene: .; J gene: TRBJ1-4; CDR3 protein: CACSPRQGNEKLFF; CDR3 DNA: TGTGCCTGTTCACCCCGTCAGGGAAATGAAAAACTGTTTTTT
clone size: .; V gene: TRBV6-5; D gene: .; J gene: TRBJ2-1; CDR3 protein: CASSPGLSVDEQFF; CDR3 DNA: TGTGCCAGCAGCCCGGGACTGTCGGTGGATGAGCAGTTCTTC
clone size: .; V gene: TRBV29-1; D gene: .; J gene: TRBJ2-5; CDR3 protein: CSAAGGSGTAKETQYF; CDR3 DNA: TGCAGCGCTGCCGGGGGCTCCGGGACAGCTAAAGAGACCCAGTACTTC
clone size: .; V gene: TRBV28; D gene: TRBD1; J gene: TRBJ2-5; CDR3 protein: CASSLTGSQETQYF; CDR3 DNA: TGTGCCAGCAGTCTGACAGGGTCACAAGAGACCCAGTACTTC
clone size: .; V gene: TRBV28; D gene: .; J gene: TRBJ1-2; CDR3 protein: CASSLGGEALYGYTF; CDR3 DNA: TGTGCCAGCAGTTTGGGGGGGGAGGCTCTATATGGCTACACCTTC
clone size: .; V gene: TRBV3-1/TRBV3-2; D gene: .; J gene: TRBJ2-1; CDR3 protein: CASSQDIQEFDEQFF; CDR3 DNA: TGTGCCAGCAGCCAAGATATCCAGGAATTCGATGAGCAGTTCTTC
clone size: .; V gene: TRBV7-9; D gene: TRBD1; J gene: TRBJ2-3; CDR3 protein: CASSPGKRQGAGTDTQYF; CDR3 DNA: TGTGCCAGCAGCCCGGGAAAAAGACAGGGGGCTGGCACAGATACGCAGTATTTT
clone size: .; V gene: TRBV5-6; D gene: .; J gene: TRBJ2-4; CDR3 protein: CASSLVSQLAKNIQYF; CDR3 DNA: TGTGCCAGCAGCTTGGTTAGCCAATTAGCCAAAAACATTCAGTACTTC
clone size: few; V gene: TRBV24-1; D gene: .; J gene: TRBJ1-5; CDR3 protein: CATSKAGGNQPQHF; CDR3 DNA: TGTGCCACCAGCAAGGCAGGGGGCAATCAGCCCCAGCATTTT
clone size: .; V gene: TRBV10-3; D gene: TRBD1; J gene: TRBJ2-5; CDR3 protein: CAISDGQGEETQYF; CDR3 DNA: TGTGCCATCAGTGATGGACAGGGCGAAGAGACCCAGTACTTC
clone size: .; V gene: TRBV4-1; D gene: TRBD1; J gene: TRBJ1-1; CDR3 protein: CASSQVTGTANTEAFF; CDR3 DNA: TGCGCCAGCAGCCAAGTGACAGGGACCGCGAACACTGAAGCTTTCTTT
clone size: .; V gene: TRBV21-1; D gene: .; J gene: TRBJ2-1; CDR3 protein: CASSKRWREAPYNEQFF; CDR3 DNA: TGTGCCAGCAGCAAAAGGTGGCGGGAGGCCCCCTACAATGAGCAGTTCTTC